This note documents a single T cell receptor beta chain sequence. Antigen: not known. TCRdb called the RT-PCR reads again in MiXCR, with one record for every CDR3 protein. The sample holds roughly 2,200 distinct CDR3 sequences, 8% to 10% seen once. These data are taken from a study of yellow fever vaccine responses in identical twins. Whole-study findings and limits: As reported, the vaccine T cell response of twins seemed partly convergent and partly personalized.

The CDR3 is made up of 16 amino acids. Germline V gene data show CDR1 as ENHRY and CDR2 as SYGVKD. The J segment lost 5 bases and the V segment lost 1 base, leaving 6 bases of the junction unmatched. The sample consisted of T cells from blood (PBMCs), unsorted or a sorted subset (not recorded which), taken 2 years after vaccination. This sequence was found in a woman between 18 and 30 years old who received the yellow fever vaccine. The V gene is TRBV10-3, the J gene TRBJ2-3, with 10 nucleotides matching TRBD2. CDR3 residues: CAISEFSGGAQDTQYF. The DNA of the CDR3 is TGTGCCATCAGTGAGTTCAGCGGGGGGGCACAAGATACGCAGTATTTT.